The count of the clone carrying this TCR beta chain is one. Here immunoSEQ multiplex PCR was the method, and the copy in TCRdb shows in-frame clones only, minus some. The table lists hundreds of thousands of clones, approximately 89% of them singletons, with approximately 2.5% in the top ten. Treatment: approximately 18 received Ad26.COV2.S at low or high dose, single or two shots; 5 received placebo; per-sample allocation not given. Sampling took place 63 days after the first vaccine or placebo injection. These data belong to a study of Ad26.COV2.S vaccination and SARS-CoV-2 variants. Source: peripheral blood, taken in a trial of Ad26.COV2.S vaccine versus placebo. The receptor was derived from a person between 18 and 65 years old who received the Ad26.COV2.S COVID-19 vaccine or a placebo.

Here the CDR3 reads CASSVERDLYNEQFF. CDR3 in DNA: TGTGCCAGCAGCGTAGAAAGGGACCTCTACAATGAGCAGTTCTTC. The rearrangement joins TRBV9 to TRBJ2-1; D may be TRBD1 or TRBD2 (5 bases each). Germline values: CDR1 SGDLS, CDR2 YYNGEE. This CDR3 comprises 15 residues. The V end lost 0 bases, the J end lost 3 bases, and 10 bases lay between the germline ends.